The table lists the clone carrying this T cell receptor beta chain with a few counts. This record comes from a study of molecular identifiers for immune sequencing clone quantification. The wider study: For replicates, RNA isolated from approximately 20,000 or 98,000 naive CD8 cells was divided into five portions, of which four were sequenced.

The length of the CDR3 is 14 residues. With 5 bases clipped from V and 2 bases from J, the junction kept 1 base outside the gene matches. Germline CDR1 MNHEY, CDR2 SMNVEV (reference sequence). As previously described, bulk TCR libraries were made using listed TCR primers. TCRdb re-called the PCR reads with MiXCR, one entry per CDR3 protein. Of about half a million distinct CDR3 sequences listed, less than 30% were seen once; the top ten hold roughly 0.79%. Sorted cell numbers of roughly 19,000 to 1,000,000, with 10%, 30% or 50% RNA, served as input for naive CD8 libraries. Based on a CD8+CD4-CCR7+CD45RA+ profile, naive CD8 T cells were sorted.

This clonotype was sampled from a human donor in good health. Some libraries in this study had Jurkat cell RNA spiked in. V gene TRBV27 combines with J gene TRBJ1-3; TRBD1 matches 9 bases. Sequencing was carried out using naive CD8+ T cells from blood, with Jurkat cell RNA spiked in. Subset denoted: FACS-sorted CD8+CD4-CCR7+CD45RA+ naive T cells. CDR3 region: CASSDRGAGNTIYF. CDR3 sequence (DNA): TGTGCCAGCAGTGACAGGGGGGCTGGAAACACCATATATTTT.